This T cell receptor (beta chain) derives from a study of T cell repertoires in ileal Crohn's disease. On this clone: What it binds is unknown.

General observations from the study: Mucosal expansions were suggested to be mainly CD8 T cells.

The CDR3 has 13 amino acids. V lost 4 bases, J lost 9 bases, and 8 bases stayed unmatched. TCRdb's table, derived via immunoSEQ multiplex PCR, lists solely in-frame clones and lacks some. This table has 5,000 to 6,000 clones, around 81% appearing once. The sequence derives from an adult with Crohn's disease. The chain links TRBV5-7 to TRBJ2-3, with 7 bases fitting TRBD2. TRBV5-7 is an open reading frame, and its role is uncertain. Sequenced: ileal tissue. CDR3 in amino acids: CASSAREAGTQYF. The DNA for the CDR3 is TGTGCCAGCAGCGCCAGAGAAGCGGGGACGCAGTATTTT.